This T cell receptor (beta chain) was observed in a study of siplizumab effects on memory and regulatory T cells. This CDR3 comprises 16 residues. CDR1 and CDR2 from the germline V gene are SGHRS and YFSETQ. V was clipped by 4 bases and J by 6 bases, with 20 bases between them. The assay was immunoSEQ multiplex PCR, and TCRdb's table has in-frame clones only and misses some. The sample gives some 100,000 clones, approximately 93% of which show up once; approximately 7.1% is in the top ten. This sequence originates from a human donor in good health. Sequencing was carried out using CD8+ T cells sorted from blood. V and J are TRBV5-1 and TRBJ2-1; TRBD1 is a possible D gene (7 bases). The CDR3 protein is CASSPLVPGGSNEQFF. The CDR3 coding sequence is TGCGCCAGCAGCCCCCTTGTCCCAGGGGGGTCCAATGAGCAGTTCTTC.